The 21 T cell receptor beta chains below come from one sample, sequenced in a study of blood T cell repertoires in COVID-19. Sequencing used immunoSEQ multiplex PCR; TCRdb keeps in-frame clones, though not all of them. The table has roughly 200,000 clones, about 85% seen once. The specimen sequenced was peripheral blood. The source is a woman of 80 years or more with acute or convalescent COVID-19.

This chain uses TRBV7-6 with TRBJ2-3; 11 positions match TRBD2. The trim removed 4 bases at V and 2 bases at J, leaving 17 bases unmatched. In germline, CDR1 is SGHVS, CDR2 FNYEAQ. The CDR3 runs 20 residues. In DNA, the CDR3 is TGTGCCAGCAGCTCCCACAAGAAGAAAACTAGCGGGAGTGACACAGATACGCAGTATTTT. The encoded protein is CASSSHKKKTSGSDTDTQYF.

The V gene is TRBV6-1, the J gene TRBJ1-4; 9 nucleotides align to TRBD1. This CDR3 region has 15 residues. Germline V gene data show CDR1 as MNHNS and CDR2 as SASEGT. After removal of 5 bases from V and 5 bases from J, the junction contained 6 bases not matched to a gene. CDR3 nucleotides: TGTGCCAGCAGTAAACTTGGACAGGGGAATGAAAAACTGTTTTTT. It is translated as CASSKLGQGNEKLFF.

The V call is TRBV9, the J call TRBJ2-2; 10 nucleotides agree with TRBD2. CDR1 and CDR2 from the germline V gene are SGDLS and YYNGEE. The junction had 10 bases not matched to a gene; V was cut back by 2 bases and J by 0 bases. The CDR3 totals 19 residues. The CDR3 loop is CASSVGAGGLPANTGELFF. The DNA for the CDR3 is TGTGCCAGCAGCGTGGGAGCGGGAGGGTTACCTGCGAACACCGGGGAGCTGTTTTTT.

This clone was observed a few times. V gene TRBV7-9 combines with J gene TRBJ2-3; 10 bases are shared with TRBD2. With 1 base clipped from V and 3 bases from J, the junction kept 7 bases outside the gene matches. Germline lookup yields CDR1 SEHNR and CDR2 FQNEAQ (reference sequence). CDR3 length: 17 amino acids. The CDR3 DNA is TGTGCCAGCAGCTTAGGAGTGTCTAGCGGGAGTACAGATACGCAGTATTTT. It codes for CASSLGVSSGSTDTQYF.

This chain connects TRBV25-1 to TRBJ1-2, with TRBD1 matching over 12 bases. CDR3 length: 16 amino acids. Looked up from germline, CDR1 is MGHDK and CDR2 is SYGVNS. After removal of 4 bases from V and 4 bases from J, the junction contained 7 bases not matched to a gene. The CDR3 region is CASSVGDRGLLYGYTF. CDR3 nucleotide sequence: TGTGCCAGCAGTGTTGGGGACAGGGGGCTACTCTATGGCTACACCTTC.

The chain has TRBV7-9 and TRBJ1-5; tentative D call: TRBD1 (6 bases). V lost 5 bases and J lost 2, with 10 bases in between. Germline V gene sequence: CDR1 SEHNR, CDR2 FQNEAQ (reference sequence). The CDR3 length is 14 residues. CDR3 in amino acids: CASSRDNGNQPQHF. CDR3 coding DNA: TGTGCCAGCAGCCGGGACAACGGCAATCAGCCCCAGCATTTT. The variable domain in full, with the rest retrieved from reference TRBV7-9 and TRBJ1-5, is DTGVSQNPRHKITKRGQNVTFRCDPISEHNRLYWYRQTLGQGPEFLTYFQNEAQLEKSRLLSDRFSAERPKGSFSTLEIQRTEQGDSAMYLCASSRDNGNQPQHFGDGTRLSIL.

The V call is TRBV12-3 or TRBV12-4, the J call TRBJ1-5; D is ambiguous. V was trimmed by 6 bases and J by 2 bases, leaving 8 bases between them. The CDR3 sequence is 13 residues long. For the CDR3, the DNA is TGTGCCAGCAGCAATGGAGGCAATCAGCCCCAGCATTTT. Its protein is CASSNGGNQPQHF.

The chain is built from TRBV19 and TRBJ1-3; D ambiguous. Per germline, CDR1 LNHDA and CDR2 SQIVND (reference sequence). The CDR3 spans 16 residues. Trimming pared 6 bases from V and 3 bases from J, leaving 18 bases between. The CDR3 is CASRAPSRVRGNTIYF. The CDR3 nucleotides read TGTGCCAGTAGGGCCCCTTCGCGGGTCCGTGGAAACACCATATATTTT.

The V and J genes are TRBV6-2 or TRBV6-3 and TRBJ2-7; possibly TRBD1 for D (5 bases). Germline CDR1 MNHEY, CDR2 SVGEGT. V lost 6 bases and J lost 7, with 16 bases in between. The CDR3 runs to 13 residues. The DNA for the CDR3 is TGTGCCAGCAGCTTATTACAGGCTCGGGAGCAGTACTTC. Amino acid sequence: CASSLLQAREQYF.

The chain carries TRBV5-4 and TRBJ1-1, with D unresolved. Between the trimmed V and J ends, which lost 4 bases and 0 bases, there was a span of 16 bases. Germline V gene sequence: CDR1 SGHNT, CDR2 YYREEE (reference sequence). The CDR3 runs 16 residues. The CDR3 sequence is CASSPGDRDLNTEAFF. As DNA, the CDR3 is TGTGCCAGCAGCCCCGGTGATCGGGATTTGAACACTGAAGCTTTCTTT.

This chain uses TRBV7-6 with TRBJ1-1; 7 positions match TRBD1. CDR3 length equals 15 residues. V gave up 4 bases and J gave up 3 bases; unmatched junction bases: 8. Germline CDR1 reads SGHVS; CDR2 reads FNYEAQ. The CDR3 bases are TGTGCCAGCAGCTCCCAACAGGGGAAAGACACTGAAGCTTTCTTT. Amino acid sequence: CASSSQQGKDTEAFF.

This chain connects TRBV2 to TRBJ2-6, with D possibly TRBD2 on 5 matching bases. This CDR3 comprises 15 residues. The V gene's germline CDR1 is SNHLY and CDR2 FYNNEI. V was clipped by 1 base and J by 3 bases, with 7 bases between them. The CDR3 loop reads CASSEVGGGANVLTF. Here the CDR3 DNA reads TGTGCCAGCAGTGAAGTCGGAGGTGGGGCCAACGTCCTGACTTTC.

The gene calls are TRBV7-9 and TRBJ2-4, with 13 bases matching TRBD2. The CDR3 totals 16 residues. Germline V gene lookup returns CDR1 SEHNR and CDR2 FQNEAQ (reference sequence). V was pared by 6 bases and J by 8 bases, with 10 bases of the junction left unmatched. The CDR3 sequence: CASSLITSGRGDIQYF. CDR3 DNA sequence: TGTGCCAGCAGTCTCATCACTAGCGGGAGGGGAGACATTCAGTACTTC.

The V gene is TRBV29-1, the J gene TRBJ1-2; a possible D gene is TRBD1 (6 bases). Between the trimmed V and J ends, which lost 5 bases and 4 bases, there was a span of 8 bases. Germline CDR1 and CDR2: SQVTM and ANQGSEA. This CDR3 is 11 amino acids long. For the CDR3, the DNA is TGCAGCGTTCCAGGGGCCTATGGCTACACCTTC. It yields the protein CSVPGAYGYTF.

This clone occurred a few times. V and J are TRBV6-6 and TRBJ1-6; maybe TRBD1 (6 bases). Between the trimmed V and J ends, which lost 7 bases and 6 bases, there was a span of 13 bases. The V gene's germline CDR1 is MNHNY and CDR2 SVGAGI (reference sequence). The CDR3 contains 14 residues. CDR3 residues: CASTLQGFNSPLHF. Written as DNA, the CDR3 is TGTGCCAGCACACTACAGGGCTTTAATTCACCCCTCCACTTT.

The rearrangement uses TRBV14 and TRBJ2-3, with no clear D. This CDR3 region has 20 residues. Per germline, CDR1 SGHDN and CDR2 FVKESK. The V end lost 0 bases, the J end lost 2 bases, and 24 bases lay between the germline ends. CDR3 sequence (DNA): TGTGCCAGCAGCCAAGAAACAGCATACTTTTCCACAATCTTCACAGATACGCAGTATTTT. As protein: CASSQETAYFSTIFTDTQYF.

The chain joins TRBV19 to TRBJ2-2; 7 bases are a match to TRBD1. V shed 2 bases and J 5 bases; nucleotides not matched to a gene: 2. CDR3 length: 14 residues. In germline, CDR1 is LNHDA, CDR2 SQIVND (reference sequence). CDR3 DNA: TGTGCCAGTAGTATACGGACAGGAACCGGGGAGCTGTTTTTT. Translating gives CASSIRTGTGELFF. Full variable domain (rest looked up from reference TRBV19 and TRBJ2-2): DGGITQSPKYLFRKEGQNVTLSCEQNLNHDAMYWYRQDPGQGLRLIYYSQIVNDFQKGDIAEGYSVSREKKESFPLTVTSAQKNPTAFYLCASSIRTGTGELFFGEGSRLTVL.

The rearrangement links TRBV21-1 to TRBJ1-2; TRBD1, the table's D call, was not compared with the DNA. TRBV21-1 is a documented pseudogene. The CDR3 totals 11 residues. The CDR3 here is CATQTGNGYTF. CDR3 bases: TGTGCCACCCAGACAGGGAACGGCTACACCTTC.

The J gene is TRBJ2-5, the V gene TRBV19, with D uncertain. Germline V gives CDR1 LNHDA, CDR2 SQIVND (reference sequence). With 4 bases removed from V and 0 bases from J, the gap between germline ends came to 6 bases. CDR3 length: 13 residues. The CDR3 bases are TGTGCCAGTAGTAATGAGTACCAAGAGACCCAGTACTTC. It is translated as CASSNEYQETQYF.

This chain links TRBV9 with TRBJ2-1, with TRBD1 matching over 7 bases. CDR3 length: 13 amino acids. V lost 6 bases to trimming and J lost 5 bases; unmatched junction nucleotides: 5. Germline V gene lookup returns CDR1 SGDLS and CDR2 YYNGEE. This CDR3 is CASTGTVDNEQFF. In DNA, the CDR3 is TGTGCCAGCACCGGGACAGTTGACAATGAGCAGTTCTTC.

This sequence joins TRBV5-1 and TRBJ2-1, with 7 bases matching TRBD2. The V segment lost 7 bases and the J segment 0 bases; nucleotides outside the gene matches: 7. The CDR3 is made up of 15 amino acids. Looked up from germline, CDR1 is SGHRS and CDR2 is YFSETQ. This CDR3 reads CASGTSASSYNEQFF. The CDR3 nucleotides are TGCGCCAGCGGCACTAGCGCTAGCTCCTACAATGAGCAGTTCTTC.